This is a list of T cell receptor beta chains from one sample in a study of OX40 agonist ivuxolimab in advanced cancers. Libraries were prepared by immunoSEQ multiplex PCR; TCRdb keeps only in-frame clonotypes and omits some of them. The table records around 68,000 clones, approximately 86% of them present only once. The sample here was CD4+ or CD8+ T cells sorted from blood, taken in a trial of the OX40 agonist ivuxolimab. The receptors were gathered from an adult with an advanced solid tumor such as melanoma, head and neck, liver or kidney cancer. Both conserved end residues are part of each CDR3. The D gene is left open where the match is weak. Where a row states a size, it is once, few, many or the class of an expanded clone; other rows omit it.

15 | TRBJ2-6 | TRBV6-5 | NA | NA | TGTGCCAGCAGTTACGGTGTCTCTGGGGCCAACGTCCTGACTTTC | CASSYGVSGANVLTF
13 | TRBJ2-7 | TRBV2 | NA | NA | TGTGCCAGCAGTGATCACAGTTCCTACGAGCAGTACTTC | CASSDHSSYEQYF
15 | TRBJ1-4 | TRBV19 | NA | NA | TGTGCCAGTAGTATGCTGACAAGGCGTAATGAAAAACTGTTTTTT | CASSMLTRRNEKLFF
13 | TRBJ2-1 | TRBV29-1 | NA | NA | TGCAGCGCCAGTGCGGCGGAGTACAATGAGCAGTTCTTC | CSASAAEYNEQFF
13 | TRBJ1-1 | TRBV10-3 | once | NA | TGTGCCATCAGTCCTATCTCCGGGACTGAAGCTTTCTTT | CAISPISGTEAFF
14 | TRBJ2-1 | TRBV5-1 | NA | TRBD2 | TGCGCCAGCAGCCTCTTAGCGGGGAAGGATGAGCAGTTCTTC | CASSLLAGKDEQFF
16 | TRBJ2-7 | TRBV28 | NA | TRBD2 | TGTGCCAGCAGTTCCCCAGGGACTAGCGGGAGATACGAGCAGTACTTC | CASSSPGTSGRYEQYF
17 | TRBJ1-2 | TRBV11-2 | NA | TRBD1 | TGTGCCAGCAGCTCTCTCCCGGGACAGGGGCGGAACTATGGCTACACCTTC | CASSSLPGQGRNYGYTF
13 | TRBJ2-5 | TRBV11-2 | few | TRBD1 | TGTGCCAGCAGCTTGGGACAGTGGGAGACCCAGTACTTC | CASSLGQWETQYF
14 | TRBJ2-7 | TRBV7-9 | NA | NA | TGTGCCAGCAGCTCACTTGGGGCCCTTAGCGAGCAGTACTTC | CASSSLGALSEQYF
12 | TRBJ2-7 | TRBV7-8 | NA | TRBD1 | TGTGCCAGCAGCACTCACAGGGGCGAGCAGTACTTC | CASSTHRGEQYF
12 | TRBJ1-1 | TRBV10-2 | NA | NA | TGCGCCAGCAGTGAAGAAGGGAGGGGGGCTTTCTTT | CASSEEGRGAFF
14 | TRBJ2-5 | TRBV10-3 | NA | TRBD2 | TGTGCCATCCGGGGTAGCGGGATGTCAGAGACCCAGTACTTC | CAIRGSGMSETQYF
15 | TRBJ1-4 | TRBV25-1 | NA | NA | TGTGCCAGCAGCGACACCCCGGGAACTAATGAAAAACTGTTTTTT | CASSDTPGTNEKLFF
15 | TRBJ2-7 | TRBV4-2 | once | TRBD1 | TGTGCCAGCAGCCCCGCACAGGGGAGAGGCTACGAGCAGTACTTC | CASSPAQGRGYEQYF
13 | TRBJ1-2 | TRBV7-9 | few | NA | TGTGCCAGCAGCGCTGACACTAACTATGGCTACACCTTC | CASSADTNYGYTF
14 | TRBJ2-1 | TRBV7-2 | NA | TRBD2 | TGTGCCAGCAGCGACCCCCCGGGCGGGGGAAAGCAGTTCTTC | CASSDPPGGGKQFF
16 | TRBJ2-2 | TRBV6-5 | NA | TRBD2 | TGTGCCAGCAGTTACGCAGCGGGAGGGAACACCGGGGAGCTGTTTTTT | CASSYAAGGNTGELFF
13 | TRBJ2-7 | TRBV29-1 | NA | NA | TGCAGCGTGGGGGAGGGGGCATATCGGGAGCAGTACTTC | CSVGEGAYREQYF
15 | TRBJ2-7 | TRBV7-2 | NA | TRBD1 | TGTGCCAGCAGCTTGCCCGGACAGGGCTCCTACGAGCAGTACTTC | CASSLPGQGSYEQYF
11 | TRBJ2-7 | TRBV29-1 | once | NA | TGCAGCGTGGCGAGAGATTACGAGCAGTACTTC | CSVARDYEQYF
20 | TRBJ2-3 | TRBV19 | NA | TRBD2 | TGTGCCAGTAGTGGGCAACCGGGACTAGCGGGAGAATCCCGCACAGATACGCAGTATTTT | CASSGQPGLAGESRTDTQYF
14 | TRBJ1-5 | TRBV7-2 | NA | NA | TGTGCCAGCAGCCTCCCAGGGAACAATCAGCCCCAGCATTTT | CASSLPGNNQPQHF
15 | TRBJ1-6 | TRBV12-1 | NA | NA | TGTGCCAGCTTCCTTGCGGGCTCCTATAATTCACCCCTCCACTTT | CASFLAGSYNSPLHF
14 | TRBJ2-7 | TRBV7-2 | NA | NA | TGTGCCAGCAACAACGGCCGGCCGAAGGCCGAGCAGTACTTC | CASNNGRPKAEQYF
15 | TRBJ2-7 | TRBV6-6 | NA | TRBD2 | TGTGCCAGCACCTACCAGGGCGGGGGGGCCGACGAGCAGTACTTC | CASTYQGGGADEQYF
16 | TRBJ1-1 | TRBV5-8 | NA | TRBD1 | TGTGCCAGCAGCCCGACCCGGGCAGGGGGGCCAGGAGGAGCTTTCTTT | CASSPTRAGGPGGAFF
14 | TRBJ2-2 | TRBV6-1 | once | TRBD1 | TGTGCCAGCAGGGGACAGGGGGGCACCGGGGAGCTGTTTTTT | CASRGQGGTGELFF
15 | TRBJ2-5 | TRBV1 | NA | NA | TGCACCAGCAGCTATAGCGGGGGGGCCACGGAGACCCAGTACTTC | CTSSYSGGATETQYF
16 | TRBJ1-1 | TRBV9 | NA | NA | TGTGCCAGCAGCGTAGTAGGGCAGGGCGGGCGTACTGAAGCTTTCTTT | CASSVVGQGGRTEAFF
17 | TRBJ1-5 | TRBV7-2 | NA | NA | TGTGCCAGCAGCTTAGCGCGGGACCTTTATAGCAATCAGCCCCAGCATTTT | CASSLARDLYSNQPQHF
14 | TRBJ1-1 | TRBV29-1 | NA | NA | TGCAGCGTCCTGTTCGGGGGTGGGAACACTGAAGCTTTCTTT | CSVLFGGGNTEAFF
16 | TRBJ2-2 | TRBV18 | few | NA | TGTGCCAGCTCAGGCGGGCCGGGGTCGAACACCGGGGAGCTGTTTTTT | CASSGGPGSNTGELFF